The sequence of this TCR beta chain was determined in a study of Tregs in tolerant kidney transplant recipients. From germline, CDR1 is SGHAT and CDR2 FQNNGV. The CDR3 length is 15 residues. Trimming removed 5 bases from V and 5 bases from J; junction bases left unmatched: 6. Clones were sequenced by immunoSEQ multiplex PCR, and TCRdb holds only the in-frame ones, with some missing. The profile shows about 100,000 clones, approximately 94% of them singletons. The sample in question was CD4+ T cells from blood, obtained before the transplant. This clonotype originated in a human donor who received a combined kidney and bone marrow transplant. This chain uses TRBV11-2 with TRBJ2-1; 10 nucleotides agree with TRBD2. In DNA form, the CDR3 reads TGTGCCAGCAGCATCGAGCGGGGGGGCCACAATGAGCAGTTCTTC. Translating it yields CASSIERGGHNEQFF.